The present T cell receptor (beta chain) was sequenced within a study of cytomegalovirus exposure and HLA in healthy donors. Study conclusions and caveats: Later analysis associated a missense DCLRE1C variant with TCR beta V- and J-gene trimming.

Germline CDR1 LNHNV, CDR2 YYDKDF (reference sequence). Between the trimmed V and J ends, which lost 3 bases and 4 bases, there was a span of 19 bases. This CDR3 is 17 amino acids long. PCR was performed using 60 Vbeta and 13 Jbeta primers. TCRdb's copy holds only in-frame clones and misses some; the assay was immunoSEQ multiplex PCR. The sample has 130,000 or so clones, around nine tenths seen once; the top ten hold less than 5.5%. Comment on this clone: No antigen is known for it.

Input material: PBMCs. This TCR was sampled from a woman aged 25 to 39 in good health and CMV-seronegative. The gene calls are TRBV15 and TRBJ2-1; D may be TRBD1 (6 bases). The chain's CDR3 is CATSRNEQGGGYNEQFF. CDR3 DNA sequence: TGTGCCACCAGCAGGAATGAACAGGGCGGAGGATACAATGAGCAGTTCTTC.